This TCR beta chain was recorded in a study of Graves' ophthalmopathy and Graves' hyperthyroidism. Study conclusions and caveats: As the model predicted ophthalmopathy progression, it achieved a sensitivity of 70% to 71% and a specificity of about 72%. Blood contained most expanded thyroid clonotypes exceeding 0.001 frequency.

This clonotype was recorded at least ten times. As yet, its antigen is unknown. Diagnosis used clinical symptoms, serum thyroxine, TRAb, thyroid ultrasound and orbital computed tomography. Germline V gene sequence: CDR1 LNHNV, CDR2 YYDKDF (reference sequence). Trimming left V 1 base short and J 8 bases short, with 20 bases between. The CDR3 contains 16 residues. As the template, RNA transcripts were used to amplify TCR beta CDR3 regions. First-round RT-PCR used HTBI primers; second-round multiplex PCR followed. MiXCR, run by TCRdb on the multiplex PCR reads, gives a single entry per CDR3 protein. The table has some 750,000 distinct CDR3 sequences, 40% seen once.

The chain links TRBV15 to TRBJ1-2, with TRBD1 as a possible D gene (6 bases). Sequenced: peripheral blood. The sequence was collected from an adult man with Graves' ophthalmopathy. CDR3 amino acids: CATSRAYSGAPRGYTF. CDR3 sequence (DNA): TGTGCCACCAGCAGAGCCTATTCGGGGGCGCCTAGAGGCTACACCTTC.